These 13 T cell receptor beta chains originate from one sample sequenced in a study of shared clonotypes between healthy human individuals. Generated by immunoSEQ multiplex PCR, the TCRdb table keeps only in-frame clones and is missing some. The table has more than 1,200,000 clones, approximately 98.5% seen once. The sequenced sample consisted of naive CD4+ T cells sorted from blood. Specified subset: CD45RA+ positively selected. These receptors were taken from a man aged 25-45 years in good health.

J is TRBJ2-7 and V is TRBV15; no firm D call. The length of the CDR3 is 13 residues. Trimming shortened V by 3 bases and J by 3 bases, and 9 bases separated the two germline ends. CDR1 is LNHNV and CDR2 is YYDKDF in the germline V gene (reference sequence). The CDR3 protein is CATSSAPNYEQYF. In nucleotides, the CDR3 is TGTGCCACCAGCAGTGCACCGAACTACGAGCAGTACTTC.

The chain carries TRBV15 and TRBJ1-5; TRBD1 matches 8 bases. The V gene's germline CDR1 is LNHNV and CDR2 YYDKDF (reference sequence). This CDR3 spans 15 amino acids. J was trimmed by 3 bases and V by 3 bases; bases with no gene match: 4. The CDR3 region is CATSRDRANNQPQHF. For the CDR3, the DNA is TGTGCCACCAGCAGGGACAGGGCTAACAATCAGCCCCAGCATTTT.

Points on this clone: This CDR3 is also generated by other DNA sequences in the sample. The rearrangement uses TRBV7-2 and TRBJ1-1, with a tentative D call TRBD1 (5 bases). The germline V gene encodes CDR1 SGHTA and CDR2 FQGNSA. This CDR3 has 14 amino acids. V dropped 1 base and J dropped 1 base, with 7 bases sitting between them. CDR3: CASSLVRGNTEAFF. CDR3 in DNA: TGTGCCAGCAGCTTAGTAAGGGGGAACACTGAAGCTTTCTTT.

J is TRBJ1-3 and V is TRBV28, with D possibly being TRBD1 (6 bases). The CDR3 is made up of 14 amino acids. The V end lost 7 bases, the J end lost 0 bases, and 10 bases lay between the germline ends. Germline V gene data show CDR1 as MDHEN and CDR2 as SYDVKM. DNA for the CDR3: TGTGCCAGCACCGAGGACAGCTCTGGAAACACCATATATTTT. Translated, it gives CASTEDSSGNTIYF.

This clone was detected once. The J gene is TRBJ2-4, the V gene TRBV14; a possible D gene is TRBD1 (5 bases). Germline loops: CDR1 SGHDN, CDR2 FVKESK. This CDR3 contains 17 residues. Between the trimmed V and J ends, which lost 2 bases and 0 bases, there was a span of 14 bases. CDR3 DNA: TGTGCCAGCAGCCAATATCCACAGGTCTTAGCCAAAAACATTCAGTACTTC. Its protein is CASSQYPQVLAKNIQYF.

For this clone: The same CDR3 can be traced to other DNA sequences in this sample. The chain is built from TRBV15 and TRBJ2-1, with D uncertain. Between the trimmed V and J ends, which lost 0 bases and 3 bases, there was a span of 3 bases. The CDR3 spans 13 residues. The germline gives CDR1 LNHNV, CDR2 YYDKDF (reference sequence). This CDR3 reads CATSRDFYNEQFF. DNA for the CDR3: TGTGCCACCAGCAGAGACTTCTACAATGAGCAGTTCTTC. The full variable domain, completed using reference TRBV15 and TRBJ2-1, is DAMVIQNPRYQVTQFGKPVTLSCSQTLNHNVMYWYQQKSSQAPKLLFHYYDKDFNNEADTPDNFQSRRPNTSFCFLDIRSPGLGDTAMYLCATSRDFYNEQFFGPGTRLTVL.

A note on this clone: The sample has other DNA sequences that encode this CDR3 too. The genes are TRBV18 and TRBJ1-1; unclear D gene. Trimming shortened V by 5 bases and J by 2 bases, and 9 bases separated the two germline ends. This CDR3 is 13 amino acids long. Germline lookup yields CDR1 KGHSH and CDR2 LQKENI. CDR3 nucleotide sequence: TGTGCCAGCTCATCGGGAGTTAACACTGAAGCTTTCTTT. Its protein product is CASSSGVNTEAFF.

The chain's CDR3 is CASGPAQPQHF. In DNA form, the CDR3 reads TGTGCCAGCGGGCCTGCCCAGCCCCAGCATTTT. This sequence joins TRBV28 and TRBJ1-5; no reliable D call. Between the trimmed V and J ends, which lost 8 bases and 7 bases, there was a span of 9 bases. The CDR3 has 11 residues. From germline, CDR1 is MDHEN and CDR2 SYDVKM.

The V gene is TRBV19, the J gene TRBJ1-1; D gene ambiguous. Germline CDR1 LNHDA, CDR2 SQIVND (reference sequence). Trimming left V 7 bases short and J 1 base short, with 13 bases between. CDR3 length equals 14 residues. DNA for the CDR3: TGTGCCAGTAAACTTCCCGAGAGGAACACTGAAGCTTTCTTT. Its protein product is CASKLPERNTEAFF.

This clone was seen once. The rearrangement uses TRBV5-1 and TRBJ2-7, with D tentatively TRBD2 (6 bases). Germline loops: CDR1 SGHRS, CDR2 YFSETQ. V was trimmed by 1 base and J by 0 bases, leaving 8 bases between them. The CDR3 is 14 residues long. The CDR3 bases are TGCGCCAGCAGCTTGCAGGGACTCTCCTACGAGCAGTACTTC. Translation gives CASSLQGLSYEQYF. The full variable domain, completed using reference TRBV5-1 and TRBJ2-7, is KAGVTQTPRYLIKTRGQQVTLSCSPISGHRSVSWYQQTPGQGLQFLFEYFSETQRNKGNFPGRFSGRQFSNSRSEMNVSTLELGDSALYLCASSLQGLSYEQYFGPGTRLTVT.

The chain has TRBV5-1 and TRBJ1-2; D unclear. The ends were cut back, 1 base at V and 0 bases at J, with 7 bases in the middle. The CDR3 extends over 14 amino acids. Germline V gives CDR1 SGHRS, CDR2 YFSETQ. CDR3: CASSLQASNYGYTF. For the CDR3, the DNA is TGCGCCAGCAGCTTGCAGGCCTCTAACTATGGCTACACCTTC.

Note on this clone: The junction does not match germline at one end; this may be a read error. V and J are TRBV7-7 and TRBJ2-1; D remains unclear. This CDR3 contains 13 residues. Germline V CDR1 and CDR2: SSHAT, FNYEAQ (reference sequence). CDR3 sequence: CASSLRINNEQFF. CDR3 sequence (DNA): TGTGCTAGCAGCTTGAGGATTAACAATGAGCAGTTCTTC.

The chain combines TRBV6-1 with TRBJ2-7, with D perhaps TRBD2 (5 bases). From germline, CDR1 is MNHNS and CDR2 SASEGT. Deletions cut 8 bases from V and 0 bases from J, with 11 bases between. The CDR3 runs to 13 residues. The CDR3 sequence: CASRTEDSYEQYF. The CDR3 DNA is TGTGCCAGCCGGACTGAAGACTCCTACGAGCAGTACTTC.